This TCR beta chain is drawn from a study of blood T cell repertoires in COVID-19 (dated by TCRdb to 2020 to 2021). Broadly, across the study: The collaborator samples originated in the United States, Italy and Spain and spanned the acute and convalescent phases of COVID-19. Nearly every sample came with metadata listing a de-identified subject ID, COVID-19 status, age in years and sex. The prospective study material was composed of cDNA or gDNA derived from T cells, B-cell-depleted T cells, or PBMCs. Subjects who had been exposed to COVID-19, were actively infected with it, or had recovered from it provided the deeply sampled blood TCRbeta repertoires that made up the dataset. Samples were obtained from the ongoing ImmuneRACE study (first 160 participants) and from roughly 1,300 subjects provided by 6 global collaborators. HLA class I and class II types, where available, came from metadata supplied by the sample provider rather than from assay-based typing. The repertoires were released in a freely available public database meant as a resource for research on the immune response to SARS-CoV-2. Broad study findings and their caveats: The quantity of clinical and demographic metadata differed by source and by participant and was supplied without curation.

At one collaborating source in Seattle, patients were enrolled during active infection and were followed longitudinally through the course of disease. Whole blood was collected in K2EDTA tubes by collaborating institutions according to the institutions' own protocols. For TCRbeta analysis, collaborators shipped samples as frozen whole blood, isolated PBMCs, or DNA extracted from either of those sample types. The immunoSEQ Assay, a bias-controlled multiplex PCR, was used to amplify TCRbeta CDR3 regions from genomic DNA. The study's own analysis went as follows. The number of nucleated cells in each sample was estimated from the amplification of reference gene primers within the assay. To quantify the absolute abundance of each unique TCRbeta CDR3 rearrangement, sequence reads were collapsed and filtered. Productive Simpson clonality was computed per sample as the square root of Simpson's diversity index over productive rearrangements. TCRdb took over this immuneACCESS table, retaining in-frame rearrangements with V and J assigned. Such tables are incomplete; in checked studies, under half of the missing clones stem from an unresolved V gene, and the remainder is unexplained. From that table come the V and J calls and clone size; the DNA was used to work out D and trimming. The sample profile shows 110,000 or so clones; 75% to 90% of them were found once. Clones ranked in the top ten supply around 5.5% of the sample.

With regard to this clone: The target of this receptor is not known. No clone much larger than this one lies a single base away; base qualities are absent.

V is reduced by 4 bases and J by 5 bases, leaving a spacing of 8 bases between them. Counted from cysteine to phenylalanine, this CDR3 has 11 amino acids. Just CDR3 DNA is preserved here, 33 bases in frame from base 1. According to the germline V gene (reference sequence), CDR1 reads DFQATT and CDR2 reads SNEGSKA. This clonotype was sampled from a woman in her fifties or sixties with COVID-19, enrolled during active disease. Sequenced: peripheral blood. The chain couples TRBV20-1 to TRBJ1-1, with the D segment identity uncertain. This receptor has the CDR3 CSATQNTEAFF. The DNA is as follows: TGCAGTGCTACCCAGAATACTGAAGCTTTCTTT.